This is a list of T cell receptor beta chains from one sample in a study of long-term antiretroviral therapy in people with HIV. Measured with immunoSEQ multiplex PCR; TCRdb has only the in-frame clones, and not every one. Here the sample spans 15,000 or so clones, just over 85% being singletons. The sequenced sample was unsorted PBMCs, obtained more than 2.2 years before starting antiretroviral therapy. The receptors come from a woman younger than 45 with HIV. The CDR3 runs from the conserved cysteine through the conserved F or W. The D gene is left open where the match is weak. Expanded clones are given a class, and other clones once, few, many or no size at all.

>.|TRBV18|.|TRBJ1-2
CASSLTVSNYGYTF
TGTGCCAGCTCACTGACAGTCTCTAACTATGGCTACACCTTC
>.|TRBV2|.|TRBJ1-1
CASSTLDWTATMNTEAFF
TGTGCCAGCAGTACCTTGGACTGGACAGCCACAATGAACACTGAAGCTTTCTTT
>.|TRBV4-1|.|TRBJ2-4
CASSQVGDTNIQYF
TGCGCCAGCAGCCAAGTCGGGGACACAAACATTCAGTACTTC
>.|TRBV5-5|.|TRBJ1-5
CASSLEGGDQPQHF
TGTGCCAGCAGCTTGGAGGGAGGCGATCAGCCCCAGCATTTT
>.|TRBV30|.|TRBJ1-5
CAVAGGNQPQHF
TGTGCCGTTGCTGGGGGCAATCAGCCCCAGCATTTT
>.|TRBV6-1|TRBD1|TRBJ2-7
CASSRQGAREQYF
TGTGCCAGCAGCCGACAGGGTGCGCGCGAGCAGTACTTC
>few|TRBV5-1|TRBD1|TRBJ1-2
CASSQGQGELYGYTF
TGCGCCAGCAGCCAGGGACAGGGGGAACTCTATGGCTACACCTTC
>.|TRBV5-1|.|TRBJ2-1
CASSSDSYNEQFF
TGCGCCAGCAGCTCGGACTCCTACAATGAGCAGTTCTTC
>.|TRBV4-3|TRBD2|TRBJ2-4
CASSQDPPSGGLAKNIQYF
TGCGCCAGCAGCCAAGATCCCCCTAGCGGGGGTCTAGCCAAAAACATTCAGTACTTC
>once|TRBV2|.|TRBJ2-7
CASRGGGYEQYF
TGTGCCAGCAGGGGTGGCGGCTACGAGCAGTACTTC
>.|TRBV29-1|.|TRBJ1-3
CSVVGRGKSSGNTIYF
TGCAGCGTTGTTGGAAGGGGGAAGAGCTCTGGAAACACCATATATTTT
>.|TRBV4-3|.|TRBJ1-2
CASSQDLSWGYYGYTF
TGCGCCAGCAGCCAAGATCTTTCATGGGGCTACTATGGCTACACCTTC
>once|TRBV6-6|TRBD2|TRBJ2-3
CASSRGLAGGTDTQYF
TGTGCCAGCAGTCGAGGACTAGCGGGGGGGACAGATACGCAGTATTTT
>.|TRBV19|TRBD2|TRBJ2-3
CASSTWTSGGGTPQYF
TGTGCCAGTAGTACGTGGACTAGCGGGGGTGGGACCCCGCAGTATTTT
>.|TRBV5-4|.|TRBJ2-3
CASSLWSTDTQYF
TGTGCCAGCAGCTTGTGGAGCACAGATACGCAGTATTTT
>.|TRBV10-3|TRBD2|TRBJ2-1
CAISDGRGANHENEQFF
TGTGCCATCAGTGACGGGCGGGGGGCCAACCACGAGAATGAGCAGTTCTTC
>few|TRBV30|.|TRBJ1-2
CAWSVTQGYTF
TGTGCCTGGAGTGTGACCCAAGGCTACACCTTC
>.|TRBV9|TRBD1|TRBJ1-5
CASSPTGGGQPQHF
TGTGCCAGCAGCCCTACAGGGGGCGGTCAGCCCCAGCATTTT
>.|TRBV19|.|TRBJ1-5
CASSNGKGGTQPQHF
TGTGCCAGTAGTAACGGAAAGGGAGGGACCCAGCCCCAGCATTTT
>once|TRBV7-9|.|TRBJ1-2
CASSIGRRNYGYTF
TGTGCCAGCAGCATAGGGAGACGTAACTATGGCTACACCTTC
>.|TRBV19|TRBD1|TRBJ1-5
CASRTGSSNQPQHF
TGTGCCAGTAGGACAGGGTCGAGCAATCAGCCCCAGCATTTT
>.|TRBV14|TRBD2|TRBJ2-4
CASSTGGAGNIQYF
TGTGCCAGCAGCACGGGGGGGGCAGGAAACATTCAGTACTTC
>.|TRBV4-1|.|TRBJ2-1
CASSQPSYPLFF
TGCGCCAGCAGCCAGCCTAGCTACCCCCTGTTCTTC
>.|TRBV29-1|.|TRBJ1-1
CSAEKNTEAFF
TGCAGCGCCGAGAAGAACACTGAAGCTTTCTTT
>.|TRBV11-1|.|TRBJ2-3
CASRQGLGTDTQYF
TGTGCCAGCAGGCAGGGGTTGGGCACAGATACGCAGTATTTT
>.|TRBV29-1|.|TRBJ1-1
CSVRGEGTEAFF
TGCAGCGTTCGCGGTGAGGGCACTGAAGCTTTCTTT
>.|TRBV9|TRBD1|TRBJ1-1
CASSAQTGTDVEAFF
TGTGCCAGCAGCGCTCAGACCGGGACAGACGTCGAAGCTTTCTTT
>.|TRBV19|TRBD2|TRBJ2-7
CASSIKTKTSGAYEQYF
TGTGCCAGTAGTATCAAAACGAAGACTAGCGGGGCTTACGAGCAGTACTTC